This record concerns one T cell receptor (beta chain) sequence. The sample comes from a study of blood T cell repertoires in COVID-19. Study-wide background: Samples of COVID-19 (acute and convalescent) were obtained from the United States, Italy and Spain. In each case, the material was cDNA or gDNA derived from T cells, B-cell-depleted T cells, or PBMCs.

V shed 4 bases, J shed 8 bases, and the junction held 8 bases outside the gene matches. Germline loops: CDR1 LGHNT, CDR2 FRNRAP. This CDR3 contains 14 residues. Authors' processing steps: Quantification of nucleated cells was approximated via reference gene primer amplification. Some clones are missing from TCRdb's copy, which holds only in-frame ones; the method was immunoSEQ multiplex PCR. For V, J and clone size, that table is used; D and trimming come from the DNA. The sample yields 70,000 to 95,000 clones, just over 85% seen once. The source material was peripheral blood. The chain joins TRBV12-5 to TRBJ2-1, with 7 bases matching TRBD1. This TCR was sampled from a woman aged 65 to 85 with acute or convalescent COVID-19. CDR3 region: CASGWDDRVDEQFF. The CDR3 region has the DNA TGTGCTAGTGGTTGGGATGACAGGGTTGATGAGCAGTTCTTC.